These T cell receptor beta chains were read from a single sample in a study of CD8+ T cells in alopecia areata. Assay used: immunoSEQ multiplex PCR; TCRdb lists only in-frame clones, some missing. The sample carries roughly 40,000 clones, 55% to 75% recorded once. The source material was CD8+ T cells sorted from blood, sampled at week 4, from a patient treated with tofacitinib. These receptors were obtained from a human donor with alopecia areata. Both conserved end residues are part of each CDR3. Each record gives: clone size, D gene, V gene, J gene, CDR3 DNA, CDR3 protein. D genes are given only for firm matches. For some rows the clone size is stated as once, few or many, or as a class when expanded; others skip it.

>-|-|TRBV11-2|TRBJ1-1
TGTGCCAGCAGCCCACAGGCTGAAGCTTTCTTT
CASSPQAEAFF
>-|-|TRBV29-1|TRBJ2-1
TGCAGCGTTGCTGTCCCCCACTCAGTGAACAATGAGCAGTTCTTC
CSVAVPHSVNNEQFF
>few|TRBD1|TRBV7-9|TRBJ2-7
TGTGCCAGCAGCATACACAGGGGATCGCAGTACTTC
CASSIHRGSQYF
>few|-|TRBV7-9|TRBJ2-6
TGTGCCAGCAGCTTAACGCAGTGGGGGGCCAACGTCCTGACTTTC
CASSLTQWGANVLTF
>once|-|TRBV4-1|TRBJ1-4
TGCGCCAGCAGCCAAGATCGCGGTGAGGAAAAACTGTTTTTT
CASSQDRGEEKLFF
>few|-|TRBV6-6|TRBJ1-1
TGTGCCAGCAGTTACTCGGAGGGGAACACTGAAGCTTTCTTT
CASSYSEGNTEAFF
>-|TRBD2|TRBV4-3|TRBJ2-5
TGCGCCAGCAGCCAAGATTGGGGGGGACGAGGGGAGACCCAGTACTTC
CASSQDWGGRGETQYF
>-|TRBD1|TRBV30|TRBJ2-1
TGTGCCTGGTCAGGACAGGGGTACAATGAGCAGTTCTTC
CAWSGQGYNEQFF
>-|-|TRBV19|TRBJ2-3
TGTGCCAGTAGTAGGGTGCGCACAGATACGCAGTATTTT
CASSRVRTDTQYF
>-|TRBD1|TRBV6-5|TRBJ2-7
TGTGCCAGCAGAGAGACAGGGGGCTTGGGTGAGCAGTACTTC
CASRETGGLGEQYF
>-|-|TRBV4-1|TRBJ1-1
TGCGCCAGCAGGGGGAACACTGAAGCTTTCTTT
CASRGNTEAFF
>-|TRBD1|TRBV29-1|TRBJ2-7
TGCAGCGTTGAAGATGGGCCAGGGGGTTACGAGCAGTACTTC
CSVEDGPGGYEQYF
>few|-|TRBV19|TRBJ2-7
TGTGCCAGTAGTATAGGGTACGAGCAGTACTTC
CASSIGYEQYF
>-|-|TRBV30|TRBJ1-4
TGTGCCTGGTCAAAGTGGAAACTGTTTTTT
CAWSKWKLFF
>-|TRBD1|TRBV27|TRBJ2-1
TGTGCCAGCAGTTCTCCGGGACAGGGGGCATCCGAGCAGTTCTTC
CASSSPGQGASEQFF
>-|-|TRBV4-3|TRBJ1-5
TGCGCCAGCAGCCAAGAGCGGGATCAGCCCCAGCATTTT
CASSQERDQPQHF
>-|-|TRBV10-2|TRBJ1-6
TGCGCCACCCCTGGATTGGGGGAAGGCTCACCCCTCCACTTT
CATPGLGEGSPLHF
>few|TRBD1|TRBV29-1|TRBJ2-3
TGCAGCGTGGATGTGGGGTGGTCGGGACAGGGGAACACAGATACGCAGTATTTT
CSVDVGWSGQGNTDTQYF
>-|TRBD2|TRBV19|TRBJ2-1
TGTGCCAGTAGCCGGACTAGCGGGGGGTTAAATCCCTACAATGAGCAGTTCTTC
CASSRTSGGLNPYNEQFF
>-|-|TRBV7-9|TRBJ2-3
TGTGCCAGCAGCCCCGCAATAGGGGGGGCCACAGATACGCAGTATTTT
CASSPAIGGATDTQYF
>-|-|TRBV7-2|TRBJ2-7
TGTGCCAGCAGCTTTAGCCCAAGGACCGGCGAGCAGTACTTC
CASSFSPRTGEQYF
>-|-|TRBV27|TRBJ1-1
TGTGCCAGCAGTTTAACTCCGGGACACACTGAAGCTTTCTTT
CASSLTPGHTEAFF
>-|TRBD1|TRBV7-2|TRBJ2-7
TGTGCCAGCAGCATCGGGACAGCCTACGAGCAGTACTTC
CASSIGTAYEQYF
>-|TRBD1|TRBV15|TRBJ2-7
TGTGCCACCAGCAGCGAAACAGGGGAAGGCTACGAGCAGTACTTC
CATSSETGEGYEQYF
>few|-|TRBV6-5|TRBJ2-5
TGTGCCAGCAGCCTAGGGCCGGACCAAGTGACCCAGTACTTC
CASSLGPDQVTQYF
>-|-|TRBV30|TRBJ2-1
TGTGCCTGGAGTGCTAGGGGCCCCGATGAGCAGTTCTTC
CAWSARGPDEQFF
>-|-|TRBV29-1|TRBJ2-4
TGCAGCGTTGAAGAGCTAGCCAAAAACATTCAGTACTTC
CSVEELAKNIQYF
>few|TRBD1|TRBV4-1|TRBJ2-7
TGCGCCAGCAGCTTCGGGACAGGGGTATACGAGCAGTACTTC
CASSFGTGVYEQYF
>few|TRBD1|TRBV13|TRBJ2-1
TGTGCCAGCAGCTTAGGGCAGGGGGAGAATGAGCAGTTCTTC
CASSLGQGENEQFF
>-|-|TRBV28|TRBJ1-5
TGTGCCAGCAGGGACAGCGGGAGCAATCAGCCCCAGCATTTT
CASRDSGSNQPQHF
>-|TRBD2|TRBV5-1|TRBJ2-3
TGCGCCAGCAAACAACTGGCGGGGGAGACAGATACGCAGTATTTT
CASKQLAGETDTQYF
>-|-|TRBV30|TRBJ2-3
TGTGCCTGGGGAACAGTAAGCACAGATACGCAGTATTTT
CAWGTVSTDTQYF
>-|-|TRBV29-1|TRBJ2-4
TGCAGCGTTGTGACCTTAGCCAAAAACATTCAGTACTTC
CSVVTLAKNIQYF
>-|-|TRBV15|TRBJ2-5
TGTGCCACCAGCAGAGATCGTGGGGGCGGAGAGACCCAGTACTTC
CATSRDRGGGETQYF
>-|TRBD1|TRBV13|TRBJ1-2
TGTGCCAGCAGCGAAGGGGACAGCTATGGCTACACCTTC
CASSEGDSYGYTF
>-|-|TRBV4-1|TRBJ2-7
TGCGCCAGCAGCCATTTCTCGGGACCGAGCTACGAGCAGTACTTC
CASSHFSGPSYEQYF
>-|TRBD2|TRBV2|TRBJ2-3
TGTGCCAGCAGACCAAGCGGGGGCACAGATACGCAGTATTTT
CASRPSGGTDTQYF
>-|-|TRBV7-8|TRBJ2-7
TGTGCCAGCACCTCATCCGACATGATATTCTACGAGCAGTACTTC
CASTSSDMIFYEQYF
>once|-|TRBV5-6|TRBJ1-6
TGTGCCAGCAGCTCGAATTCACCCCTCCACTTT
CASSSNSPLHF
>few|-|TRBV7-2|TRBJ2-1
TGTGCCAGCACCCCCCTTGTGGCCGATGAGCAGTTCTTC
CASTPLVADEQFF
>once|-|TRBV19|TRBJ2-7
TGTGCCAGTAACGCAGGGAACTACGAGCAGTACTTC
CASNAGNYEQYF
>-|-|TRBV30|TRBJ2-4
TGTGCCTGGAGTACTAGTATGGGGAGCATTCAGTACTTC
CAWSTSMGSIQYF
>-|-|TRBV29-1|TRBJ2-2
TGCAGCGTTTATACAGGCACCGGGGAGCTGTTTTTT
CSVYTGTGELFF
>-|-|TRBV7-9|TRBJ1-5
TGTGCCAGCAGCTTAGGGGACAGCAATCAGCCCCAGCATTTT
CASSLGDSNQPQHF
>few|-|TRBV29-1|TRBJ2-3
TGCAGCGTTGAGTTAATAGCACAGAGCACAGATACGCAGTATTTT
CSVELIAQSTDTQYF
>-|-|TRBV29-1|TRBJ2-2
TGCAGCGTTGTCGTGGTTGACACCGGGGAGCTGTTTTTT
CSVVVVDTGELFF
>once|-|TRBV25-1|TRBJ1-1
TGTGCCAGCAGTGATTCAGGGTTGACTGAAGCTTTCTTT
CASSDSGLTEAFF
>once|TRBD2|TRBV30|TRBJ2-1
TGTGCCTGGACAGCGGGGATCAATGAGCAGTTCTTC
CAWTAGINEQFF
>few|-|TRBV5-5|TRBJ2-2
TGTGCCAGCAGCTTAATGGGGGGAATCAGCGGGGAGCTGTTTTTT
CASSLMGGISGELFF
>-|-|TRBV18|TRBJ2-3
TGTGCCAGCTCACCGACAGGCCAGTACACAGATACGCAGTATTTT
CASSPTGQYTDTQYF
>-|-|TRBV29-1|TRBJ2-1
TGCAGCTCCCTCGGACTGGTCGACAATGAGCAGTTCTTC
CSSLGLVDNEQFF
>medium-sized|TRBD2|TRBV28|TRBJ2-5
TGTGCCAGCAGCCCCAGGGCTAGCGGGGCCCAAGAGACCCAGTACTTC
CASSPRASGAQETQYF